The 12 T cell receptor beta chains given below trace back to one sample, sequenced in a study of STAT5B mutations in CD4+ large granular lymphocyte leukemia. Repertoires were generated with immunoSEQ multiplex PCR, while TCRdb's copy carries only in-frame clones and drops some. The table shows 34,000 or so clones, with roughly 80% occurring only once. The sequenced material came from CD4+ T cells from blood buffy coats. Receptor source: a human donor in good health.

This clone was observed once. The V and J genes are TRBV13 and TRBJ2-3, with 7 bases that match TRBD1. Germline V lookup: CDR1 PRHDT, CDR2 FYEKMQ (reference sequence). Trimming at V came to 7 bases and at J to 5 bases, leaving 12 bases not matched to a gene. The CDR3 totals 15 residues. This CDR3 is CASKAQGELKDTQYF. The CDR3 region has the DNA TGTGCCAGCAAAGCCCAGGGGGAGCTGAAAGATACGCAGTATTTT.

The J gene is TRBJ1-5, the V gene TRBV30; 7 bases match TRBD1. With V trimmed by 2 bases and J by 4 bases, 5 bases remained unmatched. Germline V gene sequence: CDR1 GTSNPN, CDR2 SVGIG (reference sequence). The CDR3 contains 14 residues. CDR3 residues: CAWSRDSPNQPQHF. The CDR3 DNA reads TGTGCCTGGAGTCGGGACAGCCCAAATCAGCCCCAGCATTTT. The full variable domain, with the rest looked up from reference TRBV30 and TRBJ1-5, is SQTIHQWPATLVQPVGSPLSLECTVEGTSNPNLYWYRQAAGRGLQLLFYSVGIGQISSEVPQNLSASRPQDRQFILSSKKLLLSDSGFYLCAWSRDSPNQPQHFGDGTRLSIL.

The rearrangement joins TRBV6-6 to TRBJ2-3; no definite D call. Germline V gene data show CDR1 as MNHNY and CDR2 as SVGAGI (reference sequence). The CDR3 covers 15 residues. V lost 5 bases and J lost 0, with 12 bases in between. The CDR3: CASSRQPASTDTQYF. CDR3 bases: TGTGCCAGCAGTCGGCAACCGGCTAGCACAGATACGCAGTATTTT.

V is TRBV28 and J is TRBJ2-7; D is ambiguous. The germline gives CDR1 MDHEN, CDR2 SYDVKM. With 7 bases removed from V and 2 bases from J, the gap between germline ends came to 15 bases. The CDR3 loop spans 14 amino acids. CDR3 in amino acids: CASTRASRTYEQYF. CDR3 coding DNA: TGTGCCAGCACAAGGGCCAGTCGGACCTACGAGCAGTACTTC.

This clone has a handful of counts. The V and J genes are TRBV14 and TRBJ2-7, with unresolved D. This CDR3 has 15 residues. In germline, CDR1 is SGHDN, CDR2 FVKESK. The V end lost 1 base, the J end lost 2 bases, and 12 bases lay between the germline ends. The CDR3, as DNA: TGTGCCAGCAGCCAAGGATTTGGAGTAACCTACGAGCAGTACTTC. This gives the protein CASSQGFGVTYEQYF.

The chain links TRBV5-1 to TRBJ2-1, with D maybe TRBD2 (6 bases). V lost 2 bases and J lost 6, with 9 bases in between. CDR3 length: 13 residues. Germline CDR1 reads SGHRS; CDR2 reads YFSETQ. The CDR3 DNA is TGCGCCAGCAGCTTCCAGGGAGGCAATGAGCAGTTCTTC. Translation: CASSFQGGNEQFF.

The gene calls are TRBV2 and TRBJ2-1; 9 positions match TRBD2. Germline V CDR1 and CDR2: SNHLY, FYNNEI. Trimming cost V 8 bases and J 3 bases; bases outside gene matches: 2. CDR3 length equals 13 residues. CDR3 residues: CASSAGGYNEQFF. The CDR3 DNA is TGTGCCAGCTCAGCGGGAGGCTACAATGAGCAGTTCTTC.

This clone occurred a few times. This sequence joins TRBV18 and TRBJ1-3; D not certain. CDR1 and CDR2 (germline): KGHSH, LQKENI. The CDR3 length is 16 residues. Trimming took off 5 bases at V and 0 bases at J, with 14 bases between the two ends. The CDR3 region is CASSSRTESSGNTIYF. The CDR3 DNA reads TGTGCCAGCTCATCACGGACGGAAAGCTCTGGAAACACCATATATTTT.

CDR3 amino acids: CASSSRLGRSGNTIYF. CDR3 bases: TGTGCCAGCAGCTCCCGCTTGGGGCGTTCTGGAAACACCATATATTTT. V gene TRBV7-6 combines with J gene TRBJ1-3; a weak D match, TRBD1 (5 bases). The V gene's germline CDR1 is SGHVS and CDR2 FNYEAQ. Trimming removed 4 bases at V and 1 base at J, with 14 bases between. This CDR3 contains 16 residues.

This clone was observed a few times. The chain employs TRBV27 and TRBJ2-7, with TRBD1 matching 11 bases. The CDR3 has 15 residues. V was clipped by 3 bases and J by 2 bases; unmatched bases: 3. Germline CDR1 reads MNHEY; CDR2 reads SMNVEV (reference sequence). The CDR3 loop reads CASSFKDRGPYEQYF. DNA for the CDR3: TGTGCCAGCAGTTTTAAGGACAGGGGGCCCTACGAGCAGTACTTC.

The chain is built from TRBV7-9 and TRBJ1-1; no clear D gene. CDR1 and CDR2 from the germline V gene are SEHNR and FQNEAQ (reference sequence). This CDR3 region has 12 residues. V lost 2 bases and J 8 bases, leaving 9 bases between the germline ends. The CDR3 DNA reads as TGTGCCAGCAGCTTAACTGGCCGAGAAGCTTTCTTT. The encoded protein is CASSLTGREAFF.

The chain employs TRBV2 and TRBJ2-7, with TRBD2 identical over 11 bases. The CDR3 consists of 15 residues. Germline CDR1 is SNHLY and CDR2 is FYNNEI. Trimming took 3 bases from V and 4 from J; bases not matched to a gene: 5. This CDR3 reads CASSDVAGGAYEQYF. The CDR3, as DNA: TGTGCCAGCAGTGATGTAGCGGGAGGGGCGTACGAGCAGTACTTC.